The source of this TCR beta chain is a study of response to subunit inactivated influenza vaccine. Via MiXCR, TCRdb re-called the RT-PCR reads, giving one row per CDR3 protein. The sample contains a few hundred thousand distinct CDR3 sequences, around 22% of which appear only once. The material sequenced was PBMCs from blood, taken approximately 20 months after vaccination. The clonotype originates from a man aged 45 to 70 who received an inactivated influenza vaccine.

CDR3 protein: CASSYTRGTEAFF. The CDR3 bases are TGTGCCAGCAGTTACACACGAGGGACTGAAGCTTTCTTT. This chain uses TRBV6-6 with TRBJ1-1; D is ambiguous. There are 13 residues in the CDR3. Germline loops: CDR1 MNHNY, CDR2 SVGAGI (reference sequence). Trimming shortened V by 2 bases and J by 5 bases, and 9 bases separated the two germline ends.